This note documents a single TCR beta chain sequence. Germline CDR1 and CDR2: SGHAT and FQNNGV. V was shortened by 3 bases and J by 0 bases, with 6 bases between the two germline ends. The CDR3 runs 14 residues. These data belong to a study of blood T cell repertoires in COVID-19. The method was immunoSEQ multiplex PCR; TCRdb's version includes in-frame clones alone and lacks a portion of them. The data show under 75,000 clones, 84% seen once. The sample taken for sequencing was peripheral blood. The gene calls are TRBV11-2 and TRBJ1-3; D remains ambiguous. The sequence was obtained from a man between 60 and 75 years old with COVID-19, enrolled during active disease. The DNA for the CDR3 is TGTGCCAGCAGCTTTGACTTCTCTGGAAACACCATATATTTT. This sequence encodes CASSFDFSGNTIYF.